A selection of T cell receptor beta chains follows, all from one sample in a study of blood T cell repertoires in COVID-19. Assay: immunoSEQ multiplex PCR; the TCRdb copy retains only in-frame clones and omits some. The sample shows some 81,000 clones, roughly 96% of them seen only once. Material for sequencing was peripheral blood. The receptors shown here come from a human donor with active COVID-19. The donor label of this sample is uncertain. Each CDR3 is given with its conserved first and last residue. Each record gives: CDR3 length, clone size, J gene, V gene, CDR3 protein. The size field is filled for only some rows; it gives once, few, many or a size class.

cdr3_length: 15; clone_size: once; j_call: TRBJ1-5; v_call: TRBV28; cdr3_aa: CASSLRGGQAQPQHF
cdr3_length: 14; clone_size: -; j_call: TRBJ2-7; v_call: TRBV6-2/TRBV6-3; cdr3_aa: CASSYPRERVEQYF
cdr3_length: 14; clone_size: -; j_call: TRBJ1-2; v_call: TRBV6-5; cdr3_aa: CASSQYGANYGYTF
cdr3_length: 15; clone_size: -; j_call: TRBJ1-4; v_call: TRBV5-5; cdr3_aa: CASRVRFENNEKLFF
cdr3_length: 14; clone_size: -; j_call: TRBJ2-7; v_call: TRBV18; cdr3_aa: CASSPNRETYEQYF
cdr3_length: 13; clone_size: -; j_call: TRBJ2-1; v_call: TRBV2; cdr3_aa: CASRTPSGNEQFF
cdr3_length: 15; clone_size: -; j_call: TRBJ2-7; v_call: TRBV6-6; cdr3_aa: CASSYSVRSSYEQYF
cdr3_length: 14; clone_size: once; j_call: TRBJ2-1; v_call: TRBV19; cdr3_aa: CASSIGLAGVEQFF
cdr3_length: 16; clone_size: -; j_call: TRBJ2-7; v_call: TRBV3-1/TRBV3-2; cdr3_aa: CASSQEGGDSFFLGRF
cdr3_length: 15; clone_size: -; j_call: TRBJ1-4; v_call: TRBV5-6; cdr3_aa: CASSLAGGLNEKLFF
cdr3_length: 15; clone_size: -; j_call: TRBJ2-5; v_call: TRBV7-2; cdr3_aa: CASSLGLGLAETQYF
cdr3_length: 14; clone_size: -; j_call: TRBJ2-5; v_call: TRBV29-1; cdr3_aa: CSVDQQGGQETQYF
cdr3_length: 16; clone_size: -; j_call: TRBJ2-1; v_call: TRBV5-1; cdr3_aa: CASSSGGEATYNEQFF
cdr3_length: 14; clone_size: -; j_call: TRBJ1-6; v_call: TRBV7-2; cdr3_aa: CASSLQGAGSPLHF
cdr3_length: 18; clone_size: -; j_call: TRBJ2-3; v_call: TRBV12-2; cdr3_aa: CASRSHKPRPSGTDTQYF
cdr3_length: 16; clone_size: -; j_call: TRBJ2-7; v_call: TRBV11-3; cdr3_aa: CASSLVVITPSDEQYF
cdr3_length: 18; clone_size: -; j_call: TRBJ2-5; v_call: TRBV11-2; cdr3_aa: CASSLDGPLAGGQETQYF
cdr3_length: 13; clone_size: -; j_call: TRBJ1-5; v_call: TRBV5-1; cdr3_aa: CASSLRVNQPQHF
cdr3_length: 16; clone_size: once; j_call: TRBJ2-3; v_call: TRBV27; cdr3_aa: CASSFLSGGSTDTQYF
cdr3_length: 13; clone_size: -; j_call: TRBJ2-1; v_call: TRBV6-5; cdr3_aa: CASSLRPGDEQFF
cdr3_length: 16; clone_size: -; j_call: TRBJ2-1; v_call: TRBV19; cdr3_aa: CASSPRTGRRSNEQFF
cdr3_length: 16; clone_size: -; j_call: TRBJ2-7; v_call: TRBV28; cdr3_aa: CASSSRLVSPTYEQYF
cdr3_length: 14; clone_size: -; j_call: TRBJ2-3; v_call: TRBV27; cdr3_aa: CASSFFSSTDTQYF
cdr3_length: 15; clone_size: -; j_call: TRBJ2-7; v_call: TRBV7-9; cdr3_aa: CASSLARRRDDEQYF
cdr3_length: 13; clone_size: -; j_call: TRBJ1-4; v_call: TRBV4-1; cdr3_aa: CGSARVLNEKLFF
cdr3_length: 13; clone_size: -; j_call: TRBJ2-7; v_call: TRBV20-1; cdr3_aa: CSASGSPPYEQYF
cdr3_length: 19; clone_size: -; j_call: TRBJ1-5; v_call: TRBV18; cdr3_aa: CASSEKQQDRVLSNQPQHF
cdr3_length: 15; clone_size: -; j_call: TRBJ2-7; v_call: TRBV3-1/TRBV3-2; cdr3_aa: CASSPSPGFSYEQYF
cdr3_length: 13; clone_size: -; j_call: TRBJ2-2; v_call: TRBV28; cdr3_aa: CASRERPAGELFF
cdr3_length: 15; clone_size: -; j_call: TRBJ1-1; v_call: TRBV6-6; cdr3_aa: CASRTGTGWNTEAFF
cdr3_length: 16; clone_size: -; j_call: TRBJ2-7; v_call: TRBV7-9; cdr3_aa: CASSPYRLAGDGEQYF
cdr3_length: 16; clone_size: -; j_call: TRBJ1-6; v_call: TRBV27; cdr3_aa: CASSFGMASYNSPLHF
cdr3_length: 14; clone_size: once; j_call: TRBJ1-4; v_call: TRBV5-6; cdr3_aa: CASLQGGRTEKLFF
cdr3_length: 12; clone_size: -; j_call: TRBJ1-3; v_call: TRBV28; cdr3_aa: CASSLSGNTIYF
cdr3_length: 13; clone_size: -; j_call: TRBJ1-5; v_call: TRBV7-8; cdr3_aa: CASTLTRNQPQHF
cdr3_length: 16; clone_size: -; j_call: TRBJ1-5; v_call: TRBV19; cdr3_aa: CASSPPTRGFGQPQHF
cdr3_length: 16; clone_size: -; j_call: TRBJ2-1; v_call: TRBV19; cdr3_aa: CASSIKSSGSFNEQFF
cdr3_length: 11; clone_size: once; j_call: TRBJ2-7; v_call: TRBV29-1; cdr3_aa: CSVGTDYEQYF
cdr3_length: 15; clone_size: -; j_call: TRBJ2-7; v_call: TRBV2; cdr3_aa: CASRDPGQASYEQYF
cdr3_length: 15; clone_size: -; j_call: TRBJ2-1; v_call: TRBV5-4; cdr3_aa: CASSLELAGRNEQFF